This T cell receptor (beta chain) was sequenced in a study of Graves' ophthalmopathy and Graves' hyperthyroidism. The CDR3 contains 14 residues. With 0 bases removed from V and 2 bases from J, the gap between germline ends came to 11 bases. In germline, CDR1 is DFQATT, CDR2 SNEGSKA (reference sequence). This clonotype showed up many times. As the template, RNA transcripts were used to amplify TCR beta CDR3 regions. The first-round RT-PCR employed HTBI primers together with the Qiagen OneStep RT-PCR kit. A multiplex PCR was then performed as the second round. MiXCR, run by TCRdb on the multiplex PCR reads, gives a single entry per CDR3 protein. The sample has 450,000 to 600,000 distinct CDR3 sequences, approximately 35% seen once.

The chain carries TRBV20-1 and TRBJ2-7; a possible D gene is TRBD2 (5 bases). Sample: peripheral blood or thyroid tissue (not recorded which). The sequence was obtained from an adult man with Graves' hyperthyroidism. The CDR3 spells CSARDEELAYEQYF. CDR3 DNA: TGCAGTGCTAGAGATGAGGAACTAGCCTACGAGCAGTACTTC.